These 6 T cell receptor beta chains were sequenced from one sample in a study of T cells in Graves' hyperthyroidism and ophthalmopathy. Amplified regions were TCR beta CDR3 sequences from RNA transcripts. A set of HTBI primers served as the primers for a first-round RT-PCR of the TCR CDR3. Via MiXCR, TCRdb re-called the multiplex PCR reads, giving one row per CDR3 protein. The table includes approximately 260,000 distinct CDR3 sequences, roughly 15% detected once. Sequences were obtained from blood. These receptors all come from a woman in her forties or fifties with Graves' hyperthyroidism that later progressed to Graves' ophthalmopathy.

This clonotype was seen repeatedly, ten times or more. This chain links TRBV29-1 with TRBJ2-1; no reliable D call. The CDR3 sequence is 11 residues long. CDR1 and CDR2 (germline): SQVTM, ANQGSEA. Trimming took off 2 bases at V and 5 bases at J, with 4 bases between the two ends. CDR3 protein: CSVERDNEQFF. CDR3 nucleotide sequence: TGCAGCGTTGAACGCGACAATGAGCAGTTCTTC.

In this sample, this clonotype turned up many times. CDR3 bases: TGCGCCAGCACCTTAAATCGGGTTGACACCGGGGAGCTGTTTTTT. This gives the protein CASTLNRVDTGELFF. The chain links TRBV5-1 to TRBJ2-2; unclear D gene. CDR3 length: 15 residues. Trimming stripped 6 bases from V and 3 bases from J, with 15 bases between. Germline assignment: CDR1 SGHRS and CDR2 YFSETQ. Filled out from reference TRBV5-1 and TRBJ2-2, the complete variable domain reads KAGVTQTPRYLIKTRGQQVTLSCSPISGHRSVSWYQQTPGQGLQFLFEYFSETQRNKGNFPGRFSGRQFSNSRSEMNVSTLELGDSALYLCASTLNRVDTGELFFGEGSRLTVL.

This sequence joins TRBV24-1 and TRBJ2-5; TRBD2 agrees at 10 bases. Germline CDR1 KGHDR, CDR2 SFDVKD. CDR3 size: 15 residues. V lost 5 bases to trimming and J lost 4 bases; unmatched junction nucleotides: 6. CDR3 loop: CATSGSRTSGETQYF. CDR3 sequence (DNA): TGTGCCACCAGTGGCTCCCGGACTAGCGGAGAGACCCAGTACTTC.

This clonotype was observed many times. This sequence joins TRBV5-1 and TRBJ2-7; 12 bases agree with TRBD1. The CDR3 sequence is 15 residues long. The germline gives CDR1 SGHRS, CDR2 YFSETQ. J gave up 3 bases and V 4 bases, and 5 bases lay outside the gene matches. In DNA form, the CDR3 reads TGCGCCAGCAGCGCCGGGACAGGGGGCTTCTACGAGCAGTACTTC. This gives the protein CASSAGTGGFYEQYF.

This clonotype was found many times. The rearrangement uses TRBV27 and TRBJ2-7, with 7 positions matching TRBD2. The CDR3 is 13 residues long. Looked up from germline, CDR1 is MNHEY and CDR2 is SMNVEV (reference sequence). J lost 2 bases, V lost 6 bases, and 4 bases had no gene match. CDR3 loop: CASRGGNAYEQYF. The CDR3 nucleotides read TGTGCCAGCAGGGGGGGGAACGCCTACGAGCAGTACTTC.

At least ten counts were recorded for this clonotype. This CDR3 is CATSSLRGNQPQHF. The DNA for the CDR3 is TGTGCCACCAGCAGCCTCCGGGGCAATCAGCCCCAGCATTTT. The V gene is TRBV15, the J gene TRBJ1-5; no reliable D call. The V end lost 3 bases, the J end lost 2 bases, and 8 bases lay between the germline ends. The CDR3 has 14 residues. Germline CDR1 LNHNV, CDR2 YYDKDF (reference sequence).